The rows below give T cell receptor beta chains drawn from one sample of a study of beta chain features in type 1 diabetes. Measured with immunoSEQ multiplex PCR; TCRdb has only the in-frame clones, and not every one. The repertoire includes some 280,000 clones, more than 13% of them detected once, and 0.017% sits in the top ten. Sequencing was carried out using naive CD4+ T cells from blood. Receptors originate from a man aged 25 to 40 with type 1 diabetes. Both conserved end residues are part of each CDR3. D genes are given only for firm matches. Only part of the rows carry a size: once, few, many, or a class if the clone is expanded.

j_call clone_size d_call v_call cdr3_aa cdr3_nt
TRBJ1-4 NA TRBD1 TRBV5-1 CASSEGQGLEKLFF TGCGCCAGCAGCGAGGGACAGGGTCTTGAAAAACTGTTTTTT
TRBJ2-1 few TRBD2 TRBV5-4 CASSLGFGRLDEQFF TGTGCCAGCAGCTTGGGATTCGGGAGGCTCGATGAGCAGTTCTTC
TRBJ2-7 NA NA TRBV15 CATSRVGGYEQYF TGTGCCACCAGCAGAGTAGGCGGATACGAGCAGTACTTC
TRBJ2-3 NA NA TRBV9 CASSVGRGVNTQYF TGTGCCAGCAGCGTAGGGAGGGGTGTGAATACGCAGTATTTT
TRBJ2-7 few NA TRBV6-5 CASSTGLPLEQYF TGTGCCAGCAGTACGGGACTCCCCCTCGAGCAGTACTTC
TRBJ2-2 few TRBD1 TRBV19 CASSRGQGAGAWTGELFF TGTGCCAGTAGTAGGGGACAGGGGGCCGGCGCGTGGACCGGGGAGCTGTTTTTT
TRBJ1-3 few NA TRBV9 CASSPPGVSGNTIYF TGTGCCAGCAGCCCCCCGGGGGTCTCTGGAAACACCATATATTTT
TRBJ2-1 NA TRBD2 TRBV25-1 CASSEVAGGPKLFF TGTGCCAGCAGTGAGGTAGCGGGAGGGCCTAAGCTGTTCTTC
TRBJ2-1 NA TRBD2 TRBV7-3 CASSPGLAAGEQFF TGTGCCAGCAGCCCAGGACTAGCGGCGGGTGAGCAGTTCTTC
TRBJ1-1 few NA TRBV14 CASSTYATGSLGAFF TGTGCCAGCAGCACATACGCCACAGGGTCACTGGGAGCTTTCTTT
TRBJ1-1 few NA TRBV6-1 CASGRNTEAFF TGTGCCAGCGGCCGGAACACTGAAGCTTTCTTT
TRBJ1-2 NA TRBD1 TRBV18 CASSPRGTGGGYTF TGTGCCAGCTCACCACGCGGGACAGGCGGTGGCTACACCTTC
TRBJ2-1 NA TRBD2 TRBV27 CASTPSGSSYNEQFF TGTGCCAGCACCCCGAGCGGGAGCTCCTACAATGAGCAGTTCTTC
TRBJ1-1 NA NA TRBV9 CASSVQVANTEAFF TGTGCCAGCAGCGTTCAGGTGGCGAACACTGAAGCTTTCTTT
TRBJ2-7 NA TRBD1 TRBV5-6 CASSPGQGAHEQYF TGTGCCAGCAGCCCCGGACAGGGGGCCCACGAGCAGTACTTC
TRBJ2-1 NA NA TRBV9 CASSVVGGAGYNEQFF TGTGCCAGCAGCGTAGTCGGAGGGGCGGGGTACAATGAGCAGTTCTTC
TRBJ2-7 NA NA TRBV5-6 CASPLGASGTYEQYF TGTGCCAGCCCCTTGGGGGCTAGCGGAACCTACGAGCAGTACTTC
TRBJ2-7 few NA TRBV2 CASSGPRDHPGQRYEQYF TGTGCCAGCAGTGGGCCACGGGACCACCCCGGACAGAGATACGAGCAGTACTTC
TRBJ2-7 few TRBD1 TRBV5-1 CASSTTGVLDEQYF TGCGCCAGCAGCACTACAGGGGTTCTAGACGAGCAGTACTTC
TRBJ1-2 few NA TRBV29-1 CSVGQIYGYTF TGCAGCGTTGGACAGATCTATGGCTACACCTTC
TRBJ2-7 few TRBD2 TRBV9 CASSPRDPRTSPDEQYF TGTGCCAGCAGCCCTCGGGACCCTCGGACTAGTCCCGACGAGCAGTACTTC
TRBJ2-7 few NA TRBV15 CATSRDRTYEQYF TGTGCCACCAGCAGAGACAGAACCTACGAGCAGTACTTC
TRBJ2-1 NA NA TRBV5-4 CASSLGSASNEQFF TGTGCCAGCAGCTTAGGTTCGGCTAGTAATGAGCAGTTCTTC
TRBJ2-2 NA TRBD2 TRBV12-5 CASGLAPTSENTGELFF TGTGCTAGTGGTTTGGCCCCGACTAGCGAGAACACCGGGGAGCTGTTTTTT
TRBJ2-3 few NA TRBV18 CASSPGLRDTQYF TGTGCCAGCTCACCTGGTCTGAGAGATACGCAGTATTTT
TRBJ2-3 NA NA TRBV7-9 CASSLAGSDTQYF TGTGCCAGCAGCTTGGCGGGGTCAGATACGCAGTATTTT
TRBJ2-3 NA TRBD2 TRBV30 CAWSVPTSGRAGADTQYF TGTGCCTGGAGTGTCCCGACTAGCGGGAGGGCCGGGGCAGATACGCAGTATTTT
TRBJ2-1 NA TRBD2 TRBV18 CASSPSLSGSRYNEQFF TGTGCCAGCTCACCCTCCCTTAGCGGGAGCCGGTACAATGAGCAGTTCTTC
TRBJ2-5 NA TRBD1 TRBV6-5 CASLYRGEETQYF TGTGCCAGTTTGTACAGGGGCGAAGAGACCCAGTACTTC
TRBJ2-1 NA NA TRBV14 CASSPGVAASSYNEQFF TGTGCCAGCAGCCCAGGCGTAGCGGCTAGCTCCTACAATGAGCAGTTCTTC
TRBJ2-7 few NA TRBV7-2 CASSLVDRGEQYF TGTGCCAGCAGCTTAGTGGATCGAGGCGAGCAGTACTTC
TRBJ2-1 few TRBD2 TRBV7-3 CASSSIAGGGYNEQFF TGTGCCAGCAGCTCTATAGCGGGAGGGGGATACAATGAGCAGTTCTTC
TRBJ2-1 NA TRBD2 TRBV15 CATSRMLAGGAYNEQFF TGTGCCACCAGCAGAATGCTAGCGGGAGGGGCCTACAATGAGCAGTTCTTC
TRBJ2-7 few NA TRBV29-1 CSVGGQPYEQYF TGCAGCGTTGGTGGGCAGCCCTACGAGCAGTACTTC
TRBJ1-1 few NA TRBV5-6 CASSFHGAGLSTEAFF TGTGCCAGCAGCTTTCATGGGGCAGGGCTGAGCACTGAAGCTTTCTTT
TRBJ2-5 NA NA TRBV2 CASSAGEETQYF TGTGCCAGCAGTGCCGGGGAAGAGACCCAGTACTTC
TRBJ1-4 NA TRBD1 TRBV18 CASSPRQGSEKLFF TGTGCCAGCTCACCCCGACAGGGAAGTGAAAAACTGTTTTTT
TRBJ2-7 NA NA TRBV27 CASSTDGGGYEQYF TGTGCCAGCAGTACGGACGGAGGAGGCTACGAGCAGTACTTC
TRBJ1-1 NA NA TRBV19 CASTSRRRNTEAFF TGTGCCAGTACCTCCCGGCGGAGGAACACTGAAGCTTTCTTT
TRBJ2-6 few NA TRBV28 CASSFPGLSGANVLTF TGTGCCAGCAGTTTTCCAGGCCTCTCTGGGGCCAACGTCCTGACTTTC
TRBJ2-7 few TRBD1 TRBV28 CASSLGGQGFHEQYF TGTGCCAGCAGCCTCGGGGGACAGGGGTTCCACGAGCAGTACTTC
TRBJ2-7 NA TRBD2 TRBV4-3 CASSPGLAGGLEQYF TGCGCCAGCAGCCCGGGACTAGCGGGAGGACTCGAGCAGTACTTC
TRBJ1-1 NA TRBD1 TRBV7-9 CASSLLGQMNTEAFF TGTGCCAGCAGTCTTCTGGGACAGATGAACACTGAAGCTTTCTTT
TRBJ2-7 few TRBD2 TRBV19 CASNRPGLPPYEQYF TGTGCCAGTAATAGACCGGGACTACCTCCCTACGAGCAGTACTTC
TRBJ1-1 NA TRBD1 TRBV29-1 CSVGGGRNEAFF TGCAGCGTTGGAGGGGGCAGGAATGAAGCTTTCTTT